This T cell receptor beta chain emerged from a study of human T cells and chemical hapten exposure. At the level of the study: Per-sample variation in TCR yield stemmed mainly from small pooled library volume differences.

TCRdb re-called the RACE reads through MiXCR, storing one row per CDR3 protein. The profile shows roughly 100,000 distinct CDR3 sequences, under 35% of them singletons. This clonotype was detected a few times. Its antigen is not identified. Study-level points and caveats: PT1 expanded TCR numbers tracked positively with patch test score. Donors had alopecia, so their immune response may differ from healthy people's.

Trimming took off 3 bases at V and 1 base at J, with 15 bases between the two ends. There are 16 residues in the CDR3. Time point given: patch test 3, about 24 weeks after DPC sensitization. The treatment here: therapeutic diphenylcyclopropenone sensitization with weekly scalp DPC. J is TRBJ1-1 and V is TRBV12-3 or TRBV12-4; a weak D match, TRBD1 (6 bases). This clonotype was sampled from a middle-aged man with alopecia areata. Some clones in this sample may be carry-over from other donors' samples. The sequenced sample was whole blood, obtained in connection with sensitization to the hapten diphenylcyclopropenone (DPC). The CDR3 region is CASSLPTGRGNTEAFF. The CDR3 bases are TGTGCCAGCAGTTTGCCGACAGGCCGAGGGAACACTGAAGCTTTCTTT.